This paragraph reports one TCR beta chain. Its antigen is not identified. A read error may produce the germline difference seen at one junction end. Use of 60 Vbeta and 13 Jbeta primers characterized the PCR. Per the study methods: Approximately 80 million unique TCR beta chains, about 11 million of them shared, were counted by a later analysis. Clones were read by immunoSEQ multiplex PCR, and TCRdb kept only the in-frame ones, dropping some. V and J calls and clone size follow that table, whereas D and trimming were derived from the DNA. The sample comprises 100,000 to 150,000 clones, about four fifths of which are singletons, and under 9.5% rests with the top ten. Donors consisted of healthy bone marrow donors. In germline, CDR1 is SGHNT, CDR2 YENEEA. This CDR3 spans 16 amino acids. This sample was included in a study of cytomegalovirus exposure and HLA in healthy donors. Study findings and constraints: When analyzed later, a missense DCLRE1C variant was found to be linked to TCR beta V- and J-gene trimming.

The clonotype comes from a woman aged 45-59 years in good health and CMV-seropositive. The sequenced material came from PBMCs. This sequence joins TRBV11-3 and TRBJ2-7; maybe TRBD2 (6 bases). CDR3 residues: CASSLGGSGREPSGVF. The CDR3 DNA sequence: TGTGCCAGCAGCCTCGGGGGATCCGGACGGGAACCAAGTGGGGTATTC.